The 29 T cell receptor beta chains below were found in one sample sequenced in a study of CD8+ T cells in alopecia areata. cDNA serving as the sequencing template came from extracted, reverse transcribed RNA. Measured with immunoSEQ multiplex PCR; TCRdb has only the in-frame clones, and not every one. The sample has over 100,000 clones; around 49% are singletons. This specimen consisted of CD8+ T cells sorted from blood, obtained at week 0. These receptors originate from a human donor with alopecia areata.

The chain is built from TRBV27 and TRBJ1-1, with D tentatively TRBD1 (5 bases). The ends were cut back, 5 bases at V and 5 bases at J, with 18 bases in the middle. CDR1 is MNHEY and CDR2 is SMNVEV in the germline V gene (reference sequence). This CDR3 is 15 amino acids long. Written as DNA, the CDR3 is TGTGCCAGCAGTCACTCCCCAGGGATTAAGACTGAAGCTTTCTTT. Translation: CASSHSPGIKTEAFF.

CDR3: CSAETGEGTEAFF. CDR3 nucleotide sequence: TGCAGCGCTGAGACAGGGGAGGGGACTGAAGCTTTCTTT. The V call is TRBV29-1, the J call TRBJ1-1; 8 nucleotides align to TRBD1. Germline V lookup: CDR1 SQVTM, CDR2 ANQGSEA. The junction had 9 bases not matched to a gene; V was cut back by 7 bases and J by 5 bases. The CDR3 is 13 amino acids.

The V gene is TRBV15, the J gene TRBJ1-2, with D possibly TRBD1 on 5 matching bases. The CDR3 has 15 amino acids. V was clipped by 0 bases and J by 5 bases, with 13 bases between them. Germline V CDR1 and CDR2: LNHNV, YYDKDF (reference sequence). CDR3 loop: CATSRDALTGYGYTF. CDR3 in DNA: TGTGCCACCAGCAGAGACGCGTTAACAGGTTATGGCTACACCTTC.

The chain has TRBV7-9 and TRBJ1-6; 9 nucleotides agree with TRBD1. The CDR3 has 14 residues. V shed 4 bases and J 9 bases; nucleotides not matched to a gene: 4. Germline CDR1 is SEHNR and CDR2 is FQNEAQ (reference sequence). The CDR3 here is CASSSGTGFSPLHF. The CDR3, as DNA: TGTGCCAGCAGCTCCGGGACAGGGTTTTCACCCCTCCACTTT.

This chain connects TRBV25-1 to TRBJ1-1, with D perhaps TRBD1 (6 bases). Germline CDR1 reads MGHDK; CDR2 reads SYGVNS. V was cut by 0 bases and J by 7 bases, with 9 bases left in between. The CDR3 spans 13 residues. Here the CDR3 reads CASSEYRGLEAFF. The CDR3 DNA is TGTGCCAGCAGTGAATACAGGGGCCTTGAAGCTTTCTTT.

In its sample, this clone was seen a few times. This sequence joins TRBV6-1 and TRBJ2-7; D possibly corresponds to TRBD1 (6 bases). The CDR3 is 15 amino acids. CDR1 and CDR2 (germline): MNHNS, SASEGT. V lost 0 bases, J lost 5 bases, and 14 bases lay in between. The CDR3 is CASSEATTGSHEQYF. The CDR3 region has the DNA TGTGCCAGCAGTGAAGCCACTACAGGGTCCCACGAGCAGTACTTC.

The V call is TRBV5-4, the J call TRBJ2-7; D is uncertain. The CDR3 totals 11 residues. V gave up 4 bases and J gave up 5 bases, with 7 bases separating them. CDR1 and CDR2 from the germline V gene are SGHNT and YYREEE (reference sequence). The CDR3 loop is CASSGGDEQYF. The CDR3 region has the DNA TGTGCCAGCAGCGGCGGTGACGAGCAGTACTTC.

This clone has a handful of counts. V is TRBV27 and J is TRBJ1-4; no reliable D call. The CDR3 totals 14 residues. Germline CDR1 is MNHEY and CDR2 is SMNVEV (reference sequence). Deletions cut 3 bases from V and 7 bases from J, with 12 bases between. The chain's CDR3 is CASSFGGLGEKLFF. As DNA, the CDR3 is TGTGCCAGCAGTTTTGGAGGGTTGGGTGAAAAACTGTTTTTT.

This clone was found a few times. DNA for the CDR3: TGCAGCGTTCCGCTAGCGATCTACAATGAGCAGTTCTTC. Protein sequence: CSVPLAIYNEQFF. The gene calls are TRBV29-1 and TRBJ2-1; possibly TRBD2 for D (6 bases). Germline V gene sequence: CDR1 SQVTM, CDR2 ANQGSEA. The V end lost 5 bases, the J end lost 3 bases, and 11 bases lay between the germline ends. The CDR3 contains 13 residues.

This clone was counted between two and nine times. The J gene is TRBJ2-7, the V gene TRBV6-1, with 12 bases fitting TRBD2. The CDR3 covers 16 residues. The V segment lost 4 bases and the J segment 2 bases; nucleotides outside the gene matches: 6. Germline loops: CDR1 MNHNS, CDR2 SASEGT. The CDR3 region is CASSGTSGGPTYEQYF. In DNA form, the CDR3 reads TGTGCCAGCAGTGGTACTAGCGGGGGGCCCACCTACGAGCAGTACTTC.

In its sample, this clone was seen a few times. This chain links TRBV5-1 with TRBJ2-2, with TRBD2 matching over 9 bases. J was trimmed by 5 bases and V by 0 bases; bases with no gene match: 5. This CDR3 is built from 16 residues. The germline V gene encodes CDR1 SGHRS and CDR2 YFSETQ. CDR3 nucleotides: TGCGCCAGCAGCTTGGAAGCGGGGGGCCTTACCGGGGAGCTGTTTTTT. The encoded protein is CASSLEAGGLTGELFF. Variable domain in full (rest from reference TRBV5-1 and TRBJ2-2): KAGVTQTPRYLIKTRGQQVTLSCSPISGHRSVSWYQQTPGQGLQFLFEYFSETQRNKGNFPGRFSGRQFSNSRSEMNVSTLELGDSALYLCASSLEAGGLTGELFFGEGSRLTVL.

The sample holds a few counts of this clone. The chain carries TRBV11-2 and TRBJ1-1; D possibly corresponds to TRBD1 (5 bases). Trimming stripped 6 bases from V and 5 bases from J, with 10 bases between. The CDR3 is 12 amino acids. Germline lookup yields CDR1 SGHAT and CDR2 FQNNGV. The CDR3 loop reads CASSLTGTEAFF. The CDR3 nucleotides read TGTGCCAGCAGTCTCACAGGAACTGAAGCTTTCTTT. Variable domain in full (rest from reference TRBV11-2 and TRBJ1-1): EAGVAQSPRYKIIEKRQSVAFWCNPISGHATLYWYQQILGQGPKLLIQFQNNGVVDDSQLPKDRFSAERLKGVDSTLKIQPAKLEDSAVYLCASSLTGTEAFFGQGTRLTVV.

The chain carries TRBV27 and TRBJ2-7, with 9 bases lining up with TRBD1. Per germline, CDR1 MNHEY and CDR2 SMNVEV (reference sequence). V gave up 5 bases and J gave up 2 bases; unmatched junction bases: 4. The CDR3 spans 14 residues. The CDR3 sequence: CASSGGQGAYEQYF. DNA of the CDR3: TGTGCCAGCAGTGGGGGACAGGGCGCCTACGAGCAGTACTTC.

The CDR3 here is CAWSAGSLEAFF. The CDR3 DNA reads TGTGCCTGGAGTGCGGGGAGTCTTGAAGCTTTCTTT. The chain carries TRBV30 and TRBJ1-1; D call uncertain. The CDR3 length is 12 residues. Trimming stripped 1 base from V and 7 bases from J, with 10 bases between. Germline assignment: CDR1 GTSNPN and CDR2 SVGIG (reference sequence).

The chain is built from TRBV30 and TRBJ1-1; D is unclear. The germline CDR1 and CDR2 sequences are GTSNPN and SVGIG (reference sequence). Trimming removed 2 bases from V and 1 base from J, with 20 bases in between. The CDR3 length is 17 residues. Here the CDR3 DNA reads TGTGCCTGGAGTACCATTAGTGGATGGGATGCGAACACTGAAGCTTTCTTT. It encodes CAWSTISGWDANTEAFF.

The rearrangement links TRBV30 to TRBJ1-4; the D gene is possibly TRBD1 (5 bases). The germline V and J ends were trimmed by 0 bases and 11 bases, with 10 bases remaining between them. This CDR3 comprises 12 residues. Germline V gene data show CDR1 as GTSNPN and CDR2 as SVGIG (reference sequence). Written as DNA, the CDR3 is TGTGCCTGGAGTGTAGGTTCAGGGAAACTGTTTTTT. Protein product: CAWSVGSGKLFF.

This clone turned up a few times. This chain uses TRBV19 with TRBJ1-1, with D unclear. This CDR3 contains 13 residues. Looked up from germline, CDR1 is LNHDA and CDR2 is SQIVND (reference sequence). The ends were cut back, 5 bases at V and 3 bases at J, with 10 bases in the middle. Here the CDR3 DNA reads TGTGCCAGTAGTCAGAACGCGGACACTGAAGCTTTCTTT. Translation gives CASSQNADTEAFF.

This clone was seen a handful of times. The V gene is TRBV13, the J gene TRBJ2-2; 7 nucleotides align to TRBD1. The CDR3 spans 15 residues. Germline CDR1 is PRHDT and CDR2 is FYEKMQ (reference sequence). The V segment lost 4 bases and the J segment 6 bases; nucleotides outside the gene matches: 8. In nucleotides, the CDR3 is TGTGCCAGCAGCTCTAGACAGGGCGAGTCCGGGGAGCTGTTTTTT. Translating gives CASSSRQGESGELFF.

This clone was seen a single time. The chain couples TRBV30 to TRBJ2-7; D tentatively fits TRBD1 or TRBD2 (5 bases each). CDR1 and CDR2 from the germline V gene are GTSNPN and SVGIG (reference sequence). The CDR3 runs 13 residues. V was trimmed by 0 bases and J by 5 bases, leaving 11 bases between them. The CDR3 region is CAWSVVLGDEQYF. The CDR3 bases are TGTGCCTGGAGTGTAGTTTTGGGGGACGAGCAGTACTTC. The entire variable domain, with the rest obtained from reference TRBV30 and TRBJ2-7, is as follows: SQTIHQWPATLVQPVGSPLSLECTVEGTSNPNLYWYRQAAGRGLQLLFYSVGIGQISSEVPQNLSASRPQDRQFILSSKKLLLSDSGFYLCAWSVVLGDEQYFGPGTRLTVT.

The chain employs TRBV4-3 and TRBJ1-5, with D possibly matching TRBD1 (5 bases). Germline V gene sequence: CDR1 LGHNA, CDR2 YSLEER. With 0 bases removed from V and 2 bases from J, the gap between germline ends came to 11 bases. This CDR3 has 16 amino acids. CDR3 nucleotides: TGCGCCAGCAGCCAAGATTTGGAACAGGGCAATCAGCCCCAGCATTTT. Amino acids: CASSQDLEQGNQPQHF.

V usage is TRBV30 and J usage is TRBJ1-6; 9 nucleotides match TRBD1. There are 14 residues in the CDR3. V shed 4 bases, J shed 7 bases, and the junction held 5 bases outside the gene matches. CDR1 is GTSNPN, CDR2 SVGIG, per germline (reference sequence). The CDR3 DNA reads as TGTGCCTGGACATATGACAGGGGGAATTCACCCCTCCACTTT. This encodes CAWTYDRGNSPLHF.

The chain links TRBV7-9 to TRBJ2-5; D is uncertain. V dropped 1 base and J dropped 5 bases, with 8 bases sitting between them. Looked up from germline, CDR1 is SEHNR and CDR2 is FQNEAQ (reference sequence). The CDR3 is 13 residues long. CDR3 coding DNA: TGTGCCAGCAGCTTAGGGGCGTCCGAGACCCAGTACTTC. This translates into CASSLGASETQYF.

CDR3 sequence (DNA): TGTGCCAGCAGTGAGACGGGCGATGTCAACAATGAGCAGTTCTTC. Its protein is CASSETGDVNNEQFF. The rearrangement uses TRBV2 and TRBJ2-1; unclear D gene. The germline CDR1 and CDR2 sequences are SNHLY and FYNNEI. V was pared by 3 bases and J by 5 bases, with 14 bases between. The CDR3 consists of 15 residues.

The chain combines TRBV5-6 with TRBJ1-6; D not certain. The CDR3 is 17 residues long. Germline assignment: CDR1 SGHDT and CDR2 YYEEEE. The V end lost 5 bases, the J end lost 7 bases, and 22 bases lay between the germline ends. The DNA of the CDR3 is TGTGCCAGCAGACCCTCCCCGCCGCGGGCCGCGAATTCACCCCTCCACTTT. It encodes CASRPSPPRAANSPLHF.

The genes are TRBV5-6 and TRBJ2-3; D call uncertain. Trimming took off 2 bases at V and 0 bases at J, with 7 bases between the two ends. CDR3 length: 14 amino acids. Germline V lookup: CDR1 SGHDT, CDR2 YYEEEE. The CDR3 reads CASSFGESTDTQYF. CDR3 bases: TGTGCCAGCAGCTTTGGAGAAAGCACAGATACGCAGTATTTT.

This clone appeared many times. This sequence joins TRBV15 and TRBJ2-3; TRBD2 agrees at 7 bases. Trimming cost V 7 bases and J 0 bases; bases outside gene matches: 4. Looked up from germline, CDR1 is LNHNV and CDR2 is YYDKDF (reference sequence). The CDR3 extends over 14 amino acids. The CDR3 region is CATNQRGSTDTQYF. The CDR3 DNA is TGTGCCACCAACCAGCGGGGAAGCACAGATACGCAGTATTTT. Drawing the rest from reference TRBV15 and TRBJ2-3, the complete variable domain is DAMVIQNPRYQVTQFGKPVTLSCSQTLNHNVMYWYQQKSSQAPKLLFHYYDKDFNNEADTPDNFQSRRPNTSFCFLDIRSPGLGDTAMYLCATNQRGSTDTQYFGPGTRLTVL.

V gene TRBV5-1 combines with J gene TRBJ2-5, with 7 bases that match TRBD1. The CDR3 has 14 amino acids. Germline CDR1 is SGHRS and CDR2 is YFSETQ. J was trimmed by 5 bases and V by 4 bases; bases with no gene match: 8. This chain's CDR3 is CASSPQTGRETQYF. The CDR3 bases are TGCGCCAGCAGCCCCCAGACAGGGCGGGAGACCCAGTACTTC.

J is TRBJ1-1 and V is TRBV29-1; D is ambiguous. V lost 5 bases, J lost 4 bases, and 17 bases lay in between. Germline V gene lookup returns CDR1 SQVTM and CDR2 ANQGSEA. This CDR3 contains 14 residues. CDR3 nucleotides: TGCAGCGTTCCCCGGCCAGGTTCATCCACTGAAGCTTTCTTT. It encodes CSVPRPGSSTEAFF.

The rearrangement uses TRBV4-1 and TRBJ1-1, with a possible D match to TRBD1 (6 bases). This CDR3 has 13 amino acids. From germline, CDR1 is MGHRA and CDR2 YSYEKL. V was pared by 6 bases and J by 3 bases, with 11 bases between. The CDR3 reads CASSTQGDTEAFF. The CDR3 nucleotides are TGCGCCAGCAGTACACAGGGCGACACTGAAGCTTTCTTT.